The rows below give T cell receptor beta chains drawn from one sample of a study of brain metastases from non-small cell lung cancer. Data came from immunoSEQ multiplex PCR; TCRdb stores just in-frame clones and leaves some out. This sample's table reports dozens of clones. Material for sequencing was tissue from a brain metastasis. The receptors here all came from a donor aged 40 or older with non-small cell lung cancer. The CDR3 runs from the conserved cysteine through the conserved F or W. Fields, in order: J gene, D gene, V gene, CDR3 DNA, CDR3 protein. D genes are given only for firm matches.

J gene: TRBJ2-1; D gene: TRBD2; V gene: TRBV7-2; CDR3 DNA: TGTGCCAGCAGCTTAGTTAGCGGGAGATACAATGAGCAGTTCTTC; CDR3 protein: CASSLVSGRYNEQFF
J gene: TRBJ2-1; D gene: .; V gene: TRBV6-2/TRBV6-3; CDR3 DNA: TGTGCCAGCAGCGACCAGCGGGACAGACGCTCCTACAATGAGCAGTTCTTC; CDR3 protein: CASSDQRDRRSYNEQFF